The 25 T cell receptor beta chains given below trace back to one sample, sequenced in a study of shared clonotypes between healthy human individuals. Profiling relied on immunoSEQ multiplex PCR, and the TCRdb table lists in-frame clones only, not all of them. In the table there are around 500,000 clones, around 73% of which are singletons. The sample comprised PBMCs. The receptor source for this set is a woman between 40 and 55 years old in good health. Some clones in this sample may be carry-over from other donors' samples.

V gene TRBV10-3 combines with J gene TRBJ2-1; 10 bases are a match to TRBD2. Germline CDR1 reads ENHRY; CDR2 reads SYGVKD. This CDR3 spans 15 amino acids. J was trimmed by 6 bases and V by 7 bases; bases with no gene match: 9. This CDR3 reads CAITPASGSPNEQFF. The CDR3 region has the DNA TGTGCCATCACCCCGGCTAGCGGGAGTCCCAATGAGCAGTTCTTC.

This chain links TRBV6-4 with TRBJ2-7; tentatively, D is TRBD2 (5 bases). V dropped 3 bases and J dropped 1 base, with 10 bases sitting between them. Germline V gene sequence: CDR1 MRHNA, CDR2 SNTAGT. The CDR3 covers 14 residues. CDR3 residues: CASSERAGSYEQYF. CDR3 DNA: TGTGCCAGCAGTGAGCGGGCAGGATCCTACGAGCAGTACTTC.

The V gene is TRBV4-2, the J gene TRBJ2-6; D not certain. The CDR3 totals 16 residues. With 2 bases removed from V and 0 bases from J, the gap between germline ends came to 8 bases. Germline V gives CDR1 LGHNA, CDR2 YNFKEQ. The CDR3 nucleotides read TGTGCCAGCAGCCAAATGAGGCTCTCTGGGGCCAACGTCCTGACTTTC. Protein product: CASSQMRLSGANVLTF.

This chain uses TRBV27 with TRBJ2-7; D gene uncertain. Germline V gene sequence: CDR1 MNHEY, CDR2 SMNVEV (reference sequence). CDR3 length: 17 residues. Deletions cut 1 base from V and 3 bases from J, with 19 bases between. CDR3 sequence (DNA): TGTGCCAGCAGTTTATTGGTCCCAGGTGACCGTTTCTACGAGCAGTACTTC. Translated: CASSLLVPGDRFYEQYF.

Here the CDR3 DNA reads TGTGCCAGCAGCCCCAGAGCGGGAGGGCCCCACGAGCAGTACTTC. Translation gives CASSPRAGGPHEQYF. The V gene is TRBV7-2, the J gene TRBJ2-7, with 10 bases lining up with TRBD2. This CDR3 has 15 amino acids. CDR1 and CDR2 from the germline V gene are SGHTA and FQGNSA. V shed 5 bases, J shed 5 bases, and the junction held 9 bases outside the gene matches.

The V gene is TRBV27, the J gene TRBJ2-6; no definite D call. V was cut by 1 base and J by 0 bases, with 10 bases left in between. CDR1 is MNHEY, CDR2 SMNVEV, per germline (reference sequence). The CDR3 is 17 amino acids. The CDR3 region is CASSLYGRTSGANVLTF. The CDR3 DNA sequence: TGTGCCAGCAGTTTATACGGACGGACCTCTGGGGCCAACGTCCTGACTTTC.

This chain links TRBV11-2 with TRBJ2-1; TRBD2 is a possible D gene (5 bases). V shed 5 bases and J shed 8 bases, with 16 bases lying between them. The CDR3 extends over 14 amino acids. Germline CDR1 and CDR2: SGHAT and FQNNGV. CDR3 nucleotide sequence: TGTGCCAGCAGCCGTGGACTTAGCGTTGATGAGCAGTTCTTC. Translated: CASSRGLSVDEQFF.

The chain uses TRBV28 and TRBJ2-4; a weak D match, TRBD2 (6 bases). This CDR3 region has 15 residues. CDR1 MDHEN and CDR2 SYDVKM come from the germline V gene. V was shortened by 7 bases and J by 5 bases, with 18 bases between the two germline ends. CDR3 protein: CASTEIGGRQNIQYF. DNA of the CDR3: TGTGCCAGCACCGAGATCGGGGGACGGCAAAACATTCAGTACTTC.

This chain's CDR3 is CASSPPRGRETQYF. The CDR3 DNA reads as TGTGCCAGCAGCCCTCCACGGGGAAGAGAGACCCAGTACTTC. This chain uses TRBV28 with TRBJ2-5; a weak D match, TRBD2 (5 bases). Looked up from germline, CDR1 is MDHEN and CDR2 is SYDVKM. This CDR3 has 14 residues. The V gene lost 6 bases and the J gene lost 4 bases, with 15 bases spanning the gap.

V is TRBV4-3 and J is TRBJ1-2; 8 nucleotides line up with TRBD1. CDR1 and CDR2 (germline): LGHNA, YSLEER. The CDR3 is 15 residues long. V gave up 5 bases and J gave up 3 bases; unmatched junction bases: 8. This CDR3 is CASSNIPTGDYGYTF. The CDR3 bases are TGCGCCAGCAGCAATATCCCGACAGGGGACTATGGCTACACCTTC.

The chain uses TRBV28 and TRBJ2-7; D is perhaps TRBD1 (5 bases). Germline V gene sequence: CDR1 MDHEN, CDR2 SYDVKM. Between the trimmed V and J ends, which lost 4 bases and 2 bases, there was a span of 9 bases. This CDR3 spans 13 amino acids. The CDR3 spells CASSSPGTYEQYF. The CDR3 DNA reads TGTGCCAGCAGTTCCCCAGGGACCTACGAGCAGTACTTC.

The V call is TRBV4-1, the J call TRBJ2-1, with D possibly matching TRBD2 (6 bases). The germline CDR1 and CDR2 sequences are MGHRA and YSYEKL. Trimming cost V 1 base and J 2 bases, with 9 bases left between them. CDR3 size: 15 residues. Here the CDR3 reads CASSQATGAYNEQFF. The CDR3 DNA reads TGCGCCAGCAGCCAAGCTACGGGAGCCTACAATGAGCAGTTCTTC.

The chain is built from TRBV5-6 and TRBJ1-2; a weak D match, TRBD1 (5 bases). Germline V gives CDR1 SGHDT, CDR2 YYEEEE. The CDR3 spans 13 residues. Trimming shortened V by 0 bases and J by 2 bases, and 5 bases separated the two germline ends. The CDR3 DNA reads TGTGCCAGCAGCTTGGGGGACAACTATGGCTACACCTTC. This gives the protein CASSLGDNYGYTF.

The rearrangement links TRBV7-3 to TRBJ2-7, with 10 bases matching TRBD2. V lost 2 bases and J lost 5; bases outside the gene matches: 6. Germline CDR1 SGHTA, CDR2 FQGTGA. There are 15 residues in the CDR3. CDR3: CASSLRPSGSDEQYF. The CDR3 bases are TGTGCCAGCAGCTTACGTCCTAGCGGGAGCGACGAGCAGTACTTC.

The CDR3 region is CASSSSAGELFF. For the CDR3, the DNA is TGTGCCAGCAGTAGTAGCGCCGGGGAGCTGTTTTTT. This chain joins TRBV7-9 and TRBJ2-2; a weak D match, TRBD2 (5 bases). The germline V and J ends were trimmed by 6 bases and 6 bases, with 8 bases remaining between them. This CDR3 contains 12 residues. Germline CDR1 and CDR2: SEHNR and FQNEAQ (reference sequence). The full variable domain, rest sourced from reference TRBV7-9 and TRBJ2-2, is DTGVSQNPRHKITKRGQNVTFRCDPISEHNRLYWYRQTLGQGPEFLTYFQNEAQLEKSRLLSDRFSAERPKGSFSTLEIQRTEQGDSAMYLCASSSSAGELFFGEGSRLTVL.

The chain uses TRBV10-3 and TRBJ2-7; 9 nucleotides agree with TRBD1. The CDR3 is made up of 13 amino acids. Germline values: CDR1 ENHRY, CDR2 SYGVKD. V dropped 6 bases and J dropped 4; count of bases not matched to a gene: 4. CDR3 sequence reads: CAIRRQGDYEQYF. For the CDR3, the DNA is TGTGCCATCAGGAGACAGGGGGATTACGAGCAGTACTTC.

The table lists this clone with a few counts. V and J are TRBV9 and TRBJ1-4, with unresolved D. The CDR3 has 15 amino acids. Germline loops: CDR1 SGDLS, CDR2 YYNGEE. V was trimmed by 0 bases and J by 0 bases, leaving 6 bases between them. CDR3 nucleotide sequence: TGTGCCAGCAGCGTAGGTCACGCAACTAATGAAAAACTGTTTTTT. Translating gives CASSVGHATNEKLFF.

The J gene is TRBJ2-2, the V gene TRBV21-1; the table's TRBD1 call for D was not verified on the DNA. TRBV21-1 is a pseudogene segment. The CDR3 runs to 16 residues. CDR3 sequence: CASSMGDRGVPGELFF. CDR3 nucleotide sequence: TGTGCCAGCAGCATGGGGGACAGGGGGGTTCCCGGGGAGCTGTTTTTT.

This chain uses TRBV15 with TRBJ1-5; D is unresolved. The CDR3 extends over 14 amino acids. The germline V gene encodes CDR1 LNHNV and CDR2 YYDKDF (reference sequence). The germline V and J ends were trimmed by 4 bases and 2 bases, with 9 bases remaining between them. For the CDR3, the DNA is TGTGCCACCAGCATACCACGGGGCAATCAGCCCCAGCATTTT. Protein sequence: CATSIPRGNQPQHF.

The J gene is TRBJ2-5, the V gene TRBV6-6, with D tentatively TRBD1 (5 bases). CDR3 length equals 15 residues. The V gene's germline CDR1 is MNHNY and CDR2 SVGAGI (reference sequence). V shed 6 bases and J shed 5 bases, with 19 bases lying between them. The CDR3 sequence: CASRPTQAARETQYF. The DNA for the CDR3 is TGTGCCAGCAGACCGACACAGGCGGCGCGGGAGACCCAGTACTTC.

J is TRBJ2-3 and V is TRBV15; D possibly corresponds to TRBD2 (5 bases). The germline V and J ends were trimmed by 0 bases and 9 bases, with 13 bases remaining between them. This CDR3 is built from 14 residues. The V gene's germline CDR1 is LNHNV and CDR2 YYDKDF (reference sequence). CDR3 sequence reads: CATSRDREGATQYF. DNA of the CDR3: TGTGCCACCAGCAGAGATCGAGAGGGAGCGACGCAGTATTTT. Complete variable domain (other parts from reference TRBV15 and TRBJ2-3): DAMVIQNPRYQVTQFGKPVTLSCSQTLNHNVMYWYQQKSSQAPKLLFHYYDKDFNNEADTPDNFQSRRPNTSFCFLDIRSPGLGDTAMYLCATSRDREGATQYFGPGTRLTVL.

This clone was counted many times. Other DNA sequences in the sample encode the same CDR3. The chain joins TRBV5-1 to TRBJ2-5; no firm D call. The V and J ends lost 5 bases and 4 bases respectively, with 6 bases between them. This CDR3 region has 11 residues. Germline loops: CDR1 SGHRS, CDR2 YFSETQ. CDR3 loop: CASRITETQYF. The CDR3 bases are TGCGCCAGCAGAATTACAGAGACCCAGTACTTC.

Comments on this clone: Other DNA sequences from this sample encode an identical CDR3 as well. This chain uses TRBV7-2 with TRBJ1-1; D not resolved. This CDR3 is built from 15 residues. CDR1 SGHTA and CDR2 FQGNSA come from the germline V gene. V was shortened by 2 bases and J by 1 base, with 11 bases between the two germline ends. CDR3 in amino acids: CASSLWGGRNTEAFF. The CDR3 nucleotides read TGTGCCAGCAGCTTATGGGGTGGAAGGAACACTGAAGCTTTCTTT.

The genes are TRBV19 and TRBJ2-6; D is possibly TRBD1 (6 bases). The CDR3 covers 17 residues. The V end was cut by 7 bases, the J end by 4 bases, with 20 bases between. Germline loops: CDR1 LNHDA, CDR2 SQIVND (reference sequence). CDR3 sequence reads: CASTRGQRTGGANVLTF. The CDR3 nucleotides are TGTGCCAGTACCCGAGGACAGCGCACAGGGGGGGCCAACGTCCTGACTTTC.

The V call is TRBV5-1, the J call TRBJ2-5, with 13 nucleotides matching TRBD2. J was trimmed by 5 bases and V by 4 bases; bases with no gene match: 20. Germline values: CDR1 SGHRS, CDR2 YFSETQ. CDR3 length: 20 residues. In DNA form, the CDR3 reads TGCGCCAGCAGCGACCGACTAGCGGGGGGACGAGCAGCCCTCAGGGAGACCCAGTACTTC. Translated, it gives CASSDRLAGGRAALRETQYF.